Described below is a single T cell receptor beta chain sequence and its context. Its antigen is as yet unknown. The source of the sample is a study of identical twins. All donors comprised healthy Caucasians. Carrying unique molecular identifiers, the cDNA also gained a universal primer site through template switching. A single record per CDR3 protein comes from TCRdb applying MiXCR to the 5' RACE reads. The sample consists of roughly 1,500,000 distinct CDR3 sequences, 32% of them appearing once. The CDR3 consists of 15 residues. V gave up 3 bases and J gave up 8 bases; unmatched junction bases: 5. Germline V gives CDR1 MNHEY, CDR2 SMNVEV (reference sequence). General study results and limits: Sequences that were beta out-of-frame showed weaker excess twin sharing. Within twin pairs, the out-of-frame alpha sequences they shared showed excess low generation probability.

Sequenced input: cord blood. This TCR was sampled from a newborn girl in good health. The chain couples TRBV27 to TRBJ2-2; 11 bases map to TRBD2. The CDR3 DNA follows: TGTGCCAGCAGTTTCCTCCGACTAGCGGGAGGGGAGCTGTTTTTT. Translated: CASSFLRLAGGELFF.